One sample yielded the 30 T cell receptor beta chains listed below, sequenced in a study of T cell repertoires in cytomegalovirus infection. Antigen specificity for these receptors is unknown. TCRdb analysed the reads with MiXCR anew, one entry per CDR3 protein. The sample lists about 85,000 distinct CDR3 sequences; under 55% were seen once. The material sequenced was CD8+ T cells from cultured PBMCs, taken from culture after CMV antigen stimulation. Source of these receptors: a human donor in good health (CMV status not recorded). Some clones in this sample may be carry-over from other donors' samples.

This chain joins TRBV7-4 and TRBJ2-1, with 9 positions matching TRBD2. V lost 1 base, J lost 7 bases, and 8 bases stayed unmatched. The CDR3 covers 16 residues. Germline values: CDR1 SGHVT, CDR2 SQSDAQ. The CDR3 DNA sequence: TGTGCCAGCAGCTTAGGGGTGACTAGCGGAGCGAATGAGCAGTTCTTC. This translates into CASSLGVTSGANEQFF.

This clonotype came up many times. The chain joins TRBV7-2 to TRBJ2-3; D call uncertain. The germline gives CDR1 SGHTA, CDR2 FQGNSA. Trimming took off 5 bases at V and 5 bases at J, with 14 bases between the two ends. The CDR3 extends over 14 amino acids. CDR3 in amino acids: CASSPGAMIDTQYF. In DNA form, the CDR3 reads TGTGCCAGCAGCCCCGGCGCGATGATAGATACGCAGTATTTT.

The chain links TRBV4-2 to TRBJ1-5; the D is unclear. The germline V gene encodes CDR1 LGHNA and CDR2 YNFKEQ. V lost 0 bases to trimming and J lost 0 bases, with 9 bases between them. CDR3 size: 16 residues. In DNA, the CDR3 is TGTGCCAGCAGCCAAGATCGTGGAGATAGCAATCAGCCCCAGCATTTT. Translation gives CASSQDRGDSNQPQHF.

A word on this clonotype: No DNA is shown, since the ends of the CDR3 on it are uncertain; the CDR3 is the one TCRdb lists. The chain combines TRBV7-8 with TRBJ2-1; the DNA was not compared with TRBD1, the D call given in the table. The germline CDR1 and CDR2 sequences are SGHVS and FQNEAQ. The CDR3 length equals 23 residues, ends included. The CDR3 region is CASTNQTSMYLCASSFGTGRQFF.

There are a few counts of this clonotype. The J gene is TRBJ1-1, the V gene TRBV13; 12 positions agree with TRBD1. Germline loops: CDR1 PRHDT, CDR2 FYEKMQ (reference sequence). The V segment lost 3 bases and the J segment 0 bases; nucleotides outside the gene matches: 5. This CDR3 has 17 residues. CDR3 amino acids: CASSFRDRGLLNTEAFF. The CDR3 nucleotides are TGTGCCAGCAGCTTCCGGGACAGGGGGCTCTTGAACACTGAAGCTTTCTTT.

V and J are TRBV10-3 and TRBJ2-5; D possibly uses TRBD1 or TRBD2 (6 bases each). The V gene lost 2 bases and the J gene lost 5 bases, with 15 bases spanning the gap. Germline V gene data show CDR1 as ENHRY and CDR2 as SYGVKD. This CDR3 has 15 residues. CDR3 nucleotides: TGTGCCATCAGTGAGGCCTCGGGGGCTGGGGAGACCCAGTACTTC. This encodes CAISEASGAGETQYF.

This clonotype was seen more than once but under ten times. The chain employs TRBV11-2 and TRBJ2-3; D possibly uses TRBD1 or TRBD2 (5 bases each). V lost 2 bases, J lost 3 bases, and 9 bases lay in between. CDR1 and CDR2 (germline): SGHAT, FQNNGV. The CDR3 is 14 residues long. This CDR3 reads CASSLPGTTDTQYF. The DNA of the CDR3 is TGTGCCAGCAGCTTACCCGGGACGACAGATACGCAGTATTTT.

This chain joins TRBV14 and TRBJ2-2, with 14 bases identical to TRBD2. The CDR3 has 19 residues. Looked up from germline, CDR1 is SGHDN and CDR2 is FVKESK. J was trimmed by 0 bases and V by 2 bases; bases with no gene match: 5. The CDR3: CASSQLGLAGEANTGELFF. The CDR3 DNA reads TGTGCCAGCAGCCAACTGGGACTAGCGGGGGAGGCGAACACCGGGGAGCTGTTTTTT.

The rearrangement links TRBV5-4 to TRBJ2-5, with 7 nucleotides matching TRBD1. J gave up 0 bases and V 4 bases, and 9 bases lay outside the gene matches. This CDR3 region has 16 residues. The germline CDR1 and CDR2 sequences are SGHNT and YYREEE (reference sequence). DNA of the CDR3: TGTGCCAGCAGCCCCGGACAGGTTATGTACCAAGAGACCCAGTACTTC. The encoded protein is CASSPGQVMYQETQYF.

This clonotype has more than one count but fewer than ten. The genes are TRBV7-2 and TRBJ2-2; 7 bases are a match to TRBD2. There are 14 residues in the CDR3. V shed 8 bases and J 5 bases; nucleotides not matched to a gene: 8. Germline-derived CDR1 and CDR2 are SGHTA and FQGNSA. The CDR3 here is CASPFPAGTGELFF. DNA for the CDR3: TGTGCCAGCCCCTTTCCAGCGGGGACCGGGGAGCTGTTTTTT.

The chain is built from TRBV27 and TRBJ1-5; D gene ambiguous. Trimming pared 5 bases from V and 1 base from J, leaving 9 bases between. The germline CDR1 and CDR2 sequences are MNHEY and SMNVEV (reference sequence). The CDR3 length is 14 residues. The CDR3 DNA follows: TGTGCCAGCAGTCTAGACCAAAGCAATCAGCCCCAGCATTTT. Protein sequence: CASSLDQSNQPQHF.

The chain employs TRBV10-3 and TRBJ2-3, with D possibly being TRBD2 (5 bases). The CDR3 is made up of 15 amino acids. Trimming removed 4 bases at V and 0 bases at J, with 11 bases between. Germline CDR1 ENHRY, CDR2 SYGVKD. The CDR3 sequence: CAISGGQSSTDTQYF. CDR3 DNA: TGTGCCATCAGTGGAGGGCAGAGTAGCACAGATACGCAGTATTTT.

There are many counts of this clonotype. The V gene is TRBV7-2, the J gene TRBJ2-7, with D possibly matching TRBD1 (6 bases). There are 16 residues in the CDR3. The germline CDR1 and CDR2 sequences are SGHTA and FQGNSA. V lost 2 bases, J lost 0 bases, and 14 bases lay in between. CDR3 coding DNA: TGTGCCAGCAGCTTATCCGCTGGACAGAGCTCCTACGAGCAGTACTTC. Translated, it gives CASSLSAGQSSYEQYF.

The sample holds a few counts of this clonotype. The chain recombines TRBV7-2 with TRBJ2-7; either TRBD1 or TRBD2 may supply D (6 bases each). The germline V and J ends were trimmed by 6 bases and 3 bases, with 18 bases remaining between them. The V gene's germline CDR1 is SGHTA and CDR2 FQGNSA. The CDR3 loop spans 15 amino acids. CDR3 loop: CASSLAGGGRYEQYF. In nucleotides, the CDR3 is TGTGCCAGCAGTCTGGCTGGTGGGGGGCGCTACGAGCAGTACTTC.

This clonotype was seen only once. CDR3 bases: TGTGCCAGCAGCTTAATATCCGGAGAGCAGTTCTTC. This sequence encodes CASSLISGEQFF. The chain combines TRBV7-6 with TRBJ2-1; D remains ambiguous. Germline CDR1 is SGHVS and CDR2 is FNYEAQ. V dropped 2 bases and J dropped 10 bases, with 9 bases sitting between them. This CDR3 is 12 amino acids long.

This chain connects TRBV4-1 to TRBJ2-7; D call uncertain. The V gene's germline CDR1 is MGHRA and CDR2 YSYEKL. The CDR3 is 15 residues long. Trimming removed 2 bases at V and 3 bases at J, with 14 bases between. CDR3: CASSQPEKAVYEQYF. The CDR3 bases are TGCGCCAGCAGCCAACCCGAAAAGGCGGTCTACGAGCAGTACTTC.

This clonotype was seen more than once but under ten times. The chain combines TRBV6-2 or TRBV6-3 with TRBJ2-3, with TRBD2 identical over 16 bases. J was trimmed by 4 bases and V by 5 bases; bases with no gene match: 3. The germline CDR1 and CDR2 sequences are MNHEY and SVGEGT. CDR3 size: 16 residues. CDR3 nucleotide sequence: TGTGCCAGCAGTCTGGGACTAGCGGGAGGGCCAGATACGCAGTATTTT. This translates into CASSLGLAGGPDTQYF.

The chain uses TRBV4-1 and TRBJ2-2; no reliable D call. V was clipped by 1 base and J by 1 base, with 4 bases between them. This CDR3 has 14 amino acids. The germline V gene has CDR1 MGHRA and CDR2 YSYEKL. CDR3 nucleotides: TGCGCCAGCAGCCAAGCTTTGAACACCGGGGAGCTGTTTTTT. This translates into CASSQALNTGELFF.

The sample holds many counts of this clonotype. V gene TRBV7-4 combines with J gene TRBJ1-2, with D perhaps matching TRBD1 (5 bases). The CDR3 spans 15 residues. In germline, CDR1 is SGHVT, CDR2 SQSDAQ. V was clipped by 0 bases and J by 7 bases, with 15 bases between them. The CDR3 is CASSLAAGRHSGYTF. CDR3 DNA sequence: TGTGCCAGCAGCTTAGCGGCAGGGCGACACTCTGGCTACACCTTC.

The DNA of the CDR3 is TGTGCCAGCAGCTTAGCGGGGACAGGGGAAGAGACCCAGTACTTC. It is translated as CASSLAGTGEETQYF. The genes are TRBV7-6 and TRBJ2-5; 10 positions match TRBD1. V lost 0 bases, J lost 3 bases, and 1 base stayed unmatched. The V gene's germline CDR1 is SGHVS and CDR2 FNYEAQ. The CDR3 runs to 15 residues.

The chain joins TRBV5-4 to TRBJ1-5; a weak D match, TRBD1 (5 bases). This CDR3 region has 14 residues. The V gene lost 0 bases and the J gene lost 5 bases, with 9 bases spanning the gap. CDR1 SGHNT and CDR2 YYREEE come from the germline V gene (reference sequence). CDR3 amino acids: CASSLGGGDQPQHF. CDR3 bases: TGTGCCAGCAGCTTGGGGGGAGGGGATCAGCCCCAGCATTTT. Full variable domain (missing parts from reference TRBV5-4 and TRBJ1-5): ETGVTQSPTHLIKTRGQQVTLRCSSQSGHNTVSWYQQALGQGPQFIFQYYREEENGRGNFPPRFSGLQFPNYSSELNVNALELDDSALYLCASSLGGGDQPQHFGDGTRLSIL.

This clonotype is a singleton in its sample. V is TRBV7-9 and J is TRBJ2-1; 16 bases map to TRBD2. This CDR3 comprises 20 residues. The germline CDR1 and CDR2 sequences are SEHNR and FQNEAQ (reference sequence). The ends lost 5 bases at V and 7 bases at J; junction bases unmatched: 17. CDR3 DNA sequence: TGTGCCAGCAGCCAAGACTCGGGACTAGCGGGAGGGCCTCTGACGAATGAGCAGTTCTTC. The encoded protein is CASSQDSGLAGGPLTNEQFF.

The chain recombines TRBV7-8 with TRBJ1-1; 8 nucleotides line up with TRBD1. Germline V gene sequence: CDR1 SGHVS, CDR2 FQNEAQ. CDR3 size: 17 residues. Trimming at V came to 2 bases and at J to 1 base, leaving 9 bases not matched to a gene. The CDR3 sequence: CASSLSRTGRRNTEAFF. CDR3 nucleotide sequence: TGTGCCAGCAGCTTAAGCCGGACAGGGCGGAGGAACACTGAAGCTTTCTTT. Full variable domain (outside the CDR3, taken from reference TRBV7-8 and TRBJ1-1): GAGVSQSPRYKVAKRGQDVALRCDPISGHVSLFWYQQALGQGPEFLTYFQNEAQLDKSGLPSDRFFAERPEGSVSTLKIQRTQQEDSAVYLCASSLSRTGRRNTEAFFGQGTRLTVV.

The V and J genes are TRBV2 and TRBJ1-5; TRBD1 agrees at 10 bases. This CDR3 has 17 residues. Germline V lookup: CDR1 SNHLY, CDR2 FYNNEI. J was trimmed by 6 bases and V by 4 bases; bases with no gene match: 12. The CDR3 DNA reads TGTGCCAGCAGTGCCAGGGACAGGGGAAATCCAGTTCAGCCCCAGCATTTT. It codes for CASSARDRGNPVQPQHF.

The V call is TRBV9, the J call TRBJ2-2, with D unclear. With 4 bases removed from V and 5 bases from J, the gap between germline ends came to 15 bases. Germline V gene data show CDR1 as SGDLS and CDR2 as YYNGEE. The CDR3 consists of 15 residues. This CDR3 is CASSSAKAGTGELFF. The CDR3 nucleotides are TGTGCCAGCAGCTCAGCGAAGGCTGGGACCGGGGAGCTGTTTTTT.

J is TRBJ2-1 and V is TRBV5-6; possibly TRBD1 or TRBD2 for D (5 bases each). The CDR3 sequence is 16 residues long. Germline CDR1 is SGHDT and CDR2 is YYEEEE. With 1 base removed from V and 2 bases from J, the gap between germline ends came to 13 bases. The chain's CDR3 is CASSLRLRGPYNEQFF. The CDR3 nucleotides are TGTGCCAGCAGCTTGAGGTTGAGGGGTCCCTACAATGAGCAGTTCTTC.

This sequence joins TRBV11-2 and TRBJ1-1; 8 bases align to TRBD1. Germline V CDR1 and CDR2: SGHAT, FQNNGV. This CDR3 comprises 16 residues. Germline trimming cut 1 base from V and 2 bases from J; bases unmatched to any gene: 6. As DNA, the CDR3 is TGTGCCAGCAGCTTAGGGAGGACAGGGATAAACACTGAAGCTTTCTTT. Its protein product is CASSLGRTGINTEAFF.

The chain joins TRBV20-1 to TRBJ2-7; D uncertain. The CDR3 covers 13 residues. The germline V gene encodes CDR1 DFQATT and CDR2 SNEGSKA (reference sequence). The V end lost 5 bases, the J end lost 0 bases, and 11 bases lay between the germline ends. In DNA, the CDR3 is TGCAGTGCTTGGAAAAAGAGCTCCTACGAGCAGTACTTC. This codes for CSAWKKSSYEQYF.

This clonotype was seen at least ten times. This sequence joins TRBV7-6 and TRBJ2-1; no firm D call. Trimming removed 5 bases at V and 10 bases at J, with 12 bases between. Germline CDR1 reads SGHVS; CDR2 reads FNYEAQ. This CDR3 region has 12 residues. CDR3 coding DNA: TGTGCCAGCAGCCCAGATCAGACGGAGCAGTTCTTC. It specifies CASSPDQTEQFF.

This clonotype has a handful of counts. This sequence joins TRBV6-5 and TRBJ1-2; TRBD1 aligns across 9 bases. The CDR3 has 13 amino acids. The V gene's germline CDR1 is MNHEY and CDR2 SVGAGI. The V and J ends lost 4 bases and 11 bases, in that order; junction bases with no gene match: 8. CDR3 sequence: CASSFTWDREYTF. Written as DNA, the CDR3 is TGTGCCAGCAGTTTTACTTGGGACAGGGAATACACCTTC.